This TCR beta chain emerged from a study of cytomegalovirus exposure and HLA in healthy donors. PCR involved 60 Vbeta and 13 Jbeta primers. Assay: immunoSEQ multiplex PCR; the TCRdb copy retains only in-frame clones and omits some. Of over 100,000 clones listed, approximately 9% are singletons. This CDR3 contains 11 residues. Germline V gene data show CDR1 as DFQATT and CDR2 as SNEGSKA (reference sequence). Study-wide points: A list of approximately 160 TCR beta chains associated with cytomegalovirus was given. It was likely that a cluster of highly shared sequence variants was a sequencing artifact. Productive rates of about 87% or about 30% were seen for most TCR beta V segments in an earlier analysis. What a later analysis showed was that several of the most significant clusters appeared linked to common viral pathogens.

This clone was counted between two and nine times. Its target is not known. Source material: PBMCs. The chain employs TRBV20-1 and TRBJ1-1, with 8 bases matching TRBD1. This receptor was identified in a middle-aged woman in good health and CMV-seropositive. Here the CDR3 reads CRLQGDTEAFF. CDR3 sequence (DNA): TGCAGATTACAGGGGGACACTGAAGCTTTCTTT.